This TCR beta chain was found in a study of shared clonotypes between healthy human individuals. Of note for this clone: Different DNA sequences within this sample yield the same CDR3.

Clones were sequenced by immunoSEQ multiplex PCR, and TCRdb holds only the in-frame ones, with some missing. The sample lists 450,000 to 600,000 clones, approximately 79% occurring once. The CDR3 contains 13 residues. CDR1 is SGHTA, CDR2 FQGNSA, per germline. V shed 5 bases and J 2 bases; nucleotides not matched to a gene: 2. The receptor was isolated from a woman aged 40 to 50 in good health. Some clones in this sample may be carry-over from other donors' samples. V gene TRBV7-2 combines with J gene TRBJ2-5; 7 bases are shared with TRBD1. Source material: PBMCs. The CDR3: CASSPGQQETQYF. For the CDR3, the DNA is TGTGCCAGCAGCCCGGGACAGCAAGAGACCCAGTACTTC.